This entry concerns a single T cell receptor (beta chain). The target antigen is unknown. This entry belongs to a study of cytomegalovirus exposure and HLA in healthy donors. General study findings and limits: Later analysis associated a missense DCLRE1C variant with TCR beta V- and J-gene trimming. In an earlier analysis, in around 590 donors, most V segments appeared productive either ~90% or ~30% of the time. Sequencing artifact likely explains a cluster of highly shared sequence variants. For most subjects, TCR beta sequences were reported to predict HLA-A and HLA-B alleles with accuracy.

Amplification used 60 Vbeta primers and 13 Jbeta primers. Sequencing was performed with immunoSEQ multiplex PCR; in TCRdb, only in-frame clones are kept and a portion is missing. Here the sample spans about 61,000 clones, roughly 90% being singletons. The germline V gene encodes CDR1 SGHTA and CDR2 FQGTGA. This CDR3 has 14 amino acids. The germline V and J ends were trimmed by 5 bases and 0 bases, with 8 bases remaining between them. The sequence derives from a man aged 25-40 years in good health and CMV-seropositive. The specimen was PBMCs. The genes are TRBV7-3 and TRBJ2-1; D is unclear. Here the CDR3 DNA reads TGTGCCAGCAGCATCGATAGCTCCTACAATGAGCAGTTCTTC. Its translation: CASSIDSSYNEQFF.